This passage covers 23 T cell receptor beta chains from one sample sequenced in a study of shared clonotypes between healthy human individuals (dated by TCRdb to 2019 to 2021). Libraries were constructed by the immunoSEQ multiplex PCR assay. Entries here come from immuneACCESS through TCRdb and include only in-frame sequences with V and J called. Some clones fail to appear in such tables; in the studies checked, an unresolved V gene covers under half of the shortfall, and the cause of the remainder is unknown. Here the sample has around 2.5 million clones; 90% to 95% occur a single time. 0.36% of the sample belongs to the ten largest clones. Material: naive CD4+ T cells from PBMCs. The cell subset or site label on this specimen signifies: CD45RA+ positively selected. Every receptor here comes from a young man in good health. Some clones in this sample may be carry-over from other donors' samples.

This clone was picked up a small number of times. The same CDR3 is also encoded by other DNA sequences in this sample. The rearrangement joins TRBV18 to TRBJ2-5, with 7 bases that match TRBD2. Trimming took 3 bases from V and 0 from J; bases not matched to a gene: 1. This CDR3 is 14 amino acids long. CDR1 and CDR2 from the germline V gene are KGHSH and LQKENI. The CDR3, as DNA: TGTGCCAGCTCACCTCTAGCGGACCAAGAGACCCAGTACTTC. This translates into CASSPLADQETQYF.

The chain uses TRBV30 and TRBJ2-7; D perhaps matches TRBD1 (6 bases). The CDR3 spans 16 residues. The V end lost 2 bases, the J end lost 2 bases, and 19 bases lay between the germline ends. Germline CDR1 reads GTSNPN; CDR2 reads SVGIG (reference sequence). This CDR3 is CAWSRTRGVTTYEQYF. CDR3 nucleotide sequence: TGTGCCTGGAGTCGGACCAGGGGCGTAACGACCTACGAGCAGTACTTC.

This clone was recorded only once. The chain recombines TRBV7-2 with TRBJ1-5; 7 positions match TRBD1. V lost 2 bases and J lost 1; bases outside the gene matches: 2. The germline V gene encodes CDR1 SGHTA and CDR2 FQGNSA. The CDR3 runs 15 residues. This CDR3 reads CASSLMTGSNQPQHF. The CDR3 DNA is TGTGCCAGCAGCTTAATGACAGGGAGCAATCAGCCCCAGCATTTT.

J is TRBJ2-5 and V is TRBV5-4, with TRBD2 matching over 9 bases. The length of the CDR3 is 15 residues. Germline values: CDR1 SGHNT, CDR2 YYREEE (reference sequence). Trimming at V came to 0 bases and at J to 4 bases, leaving 4 bases not matched to a gene. For the CDR3, the DNA is TGTGCCAGCAGCTTGGTTGGGCGGGAGGGAGAGACCCAGTACTTC. Protein product: CASSLVGREGETQYF.

The chain has TRBV5-1 and TRBJ1-4, with a tentative D call TRBD1 (6 bases). V was shortened by 0 bases and J by 8 bases, with 14 bases between the two germline ends. The CDR3 has 15 amino acids. Germline V gives CDR1 SGHRS, CDR2 YFSETQ. The CDR3 loop reads CASSLGRSGGEKLFF. CDR3 bases: TGCGCCAGCAGCTTGGGGCGGAGTGGGGGCGAAAAACTGTTTTTT.

The chain employs TRBV19 and TRBJ1-5, with 7 bases identical to TRBD1. In germline, CDR1 is LNHDA, CDR2 SQIVND (reference sequence). This CDR3 contains 15 residues. V shed 7 bases, J shed 4 bases, and the junction held 10 bases outside the gene matches. CDR3 nucleotides: TGTGCCAGTACCCTGACAGGGCCCGGGAATCAGCCCCAGCATTTT. Amino acid sequence: CASTLTGPGNQPQHF.

The chain links TRBV28 to TRBJ2-7; D is perhaps TRBD2 (8 bases). In germline, CDR1 is MDHEN, CDR2 SYDVKM. The CDR3 contains 16 residues. Trimming cost V 4 bases and J 4 bases, with 20 bases left between them. The CDR3 loop is CASSSSGRGRLYEQYF. CDR3 sequence (DNA): TGTGCCAGCAGTTCCTCCGGGAGGGGGCGTCTATACGAGCAGTACTTC.

The chain employs TRBV5-1 and TRBJ2-5; 11 bases fit TRBD2. The CDR3 has 16 residues. The V gene end was trimmed by 1 base and the J gene end by 2 bases; junction bases not matched to a gene: 4. The V gene's germline CDR1 is SGHRS and CDR2 YFSETQ. The CDR3 DNA reads as TGCGCCAGCAGCTTGATCGGGACTAGCGGACAAGAGACCCAGTACTTC. The encoded protein is CASSLIGTSGQETQYF.

The V gene is TRBV11-1, the J gene TRBJ2-7, with 12 bases matching TRBD2. The CDR3 length is 15 residues. Per the germline V gene, CDR1 is SGHAT and CDR2 is FQDESV (reference sequence). J gave up 6 bases and V 5 bases, and 8 bases lay outside the gene matches. The CDR3 coding sequence is TGTGCCAGCAGCCTCCTAGCGGGAGGGCCACTCGAGCAGTACTTC. Its translation: CASSLLAGGPLEQYF.

J is TRBJ2-2 and V is TRBV29-1; D not certain. V was clipped by 4 bases and J by 7 bases, with 13 bases between them. The CDR3 is made up of 13 amino acids. Germline loops: CDR1 SQVTM, CDR2 ANQGSEA. The CDR3 coding sequence is TGCAGCGTTGCTACTGTCCGTGGCGGGGAGCTGTTTTTT. Translated, it gives CSVATVRGGELFF.

This chain connects TRBV1 to TRBJ2-4; the D call in the table, TRBD1, was not verified against the DNA. TRBV1 is flagged as a pseudogene. CDR3 size: 14 residues. DNA of the CDR3: TGCACCAGCAGCGACCGGGACAGGGGAAACATTCAGTACTTC. It specifies CTSSDRDRGNIQYF.

The chain uses TRBV28 and TRBJ1-4; 8 nucleotides align to TRBD1. Losses at the gene ends were 4 bases for V and 8 bases for J; bases not matched to a gene: 12. Germline V gene lookup returns CDR1 MDHEN and CDR2 SYDVKM. The CDR3 runs to 16 residues. CDR3 residues: CASSSYRQGRREKLFF. The CDR3 region has the DNA TGTGCCAGCAGTTCCTATAGACAGGGGAGGAGGGAAAAACTGTTTTTT.

The rearrangement joins TRBV5-1 to TRBJ2-1; 10 nucleotides align to TRBD2. With 4 bases clipped from V and 3 bases from J, the junction kept 7 bases outside the gene matches. Germline V gene lookup returns CDR1 SGHRS and CDR2 YFSETQ. The CDR3 is made up of 16 amino acids. The CDR3 protein is CASSTLSSGSYNEQFF. Here the CDR3 DNA reads TGCGCCAGCAGCACCCTATCTAGCGGGAGCTACAATGAGCAGTTCTTC.

The gene calls are TRBV5-8 and TRBJ2-1; D not certain. V was cut by 3 bases and J by 9 bases, with 13 bases left in between. This CDR3 spans 13 amino acids. Germline V gene data show CDR1 as SGHTS and CDR2 as YDEGEE. The CDR3 protein is CASSSISGGEQFF. In nucleotides, the CDR3 is TGTGCCAGCAGCTCAATCTCAGGTGGTGAGCAGTTCTTC. Supplemented by reference TRBV5-8 and TRBJ2-1, the full variable domain reads EAGVTQSPTHLIKTRGQQATLRCSPISGHTSVYWYQQALGLGLQFLLWYDEGEERNRGNFPPRFSGRQFPNYSSELNVNALELEDSALYLCASSSISGGEQFFGPGTRLTVL.

The chain employs TRBV27 and TRBJ2-2; D is uncertain. CDR1 MNHEY and CDR2 SMNVEV come from the germline V gene (reference sequence). V was cut by 7 bases and J by 6 bases, with 12 bases left in between. This CDR3 has 13 amino acids. The CDR3 coding sequence is TGTGCCAGCACCCCAAGGTGGTCCGGGGAGCTGTTTTTT. Amino acid sequence: CASTPRWSGELFF.

V and J are TRBV5-4 and TRBJ1-3, with a possible D match to TRBD1 (6 bases). This CDR3 spans 16 amino acids. V dropped 0 bases and J dropped 2 bases, with 12 bases sitting between them. Per germline, CDR1 SGHNT and CDR2 YYREEE (reference sequence). Here the CDR3 DNA reads TGTGCCAGCAGCTTGGTTGGGGGGGCCCCTGGAAACACCATATATTTT. As protein: CASSLVGGAPGNTIYF.

V and J are TRBV5-1 and TRBJ2-2, with TRBD1 matching over 7 bases. The ends lost 3 bases at V and 4 bases at J; junction bases unmatched: 6. CDR3 size: 15 residues. Germline V gives CDR1 SGHRS, CDR2 YFSETQ. CDR3 bases: TGCGCCAGCAGCTCGTACAGGGGAAGCACCGGGGAGCTGTTTTTT. It encodes CASSSYRGSTGELFF.

The chain links TRBV5-4 to TRBJ1-2; the match to TRBD1 covers 9 bases. This CDR3 region has 14 residues. Germline V gives CDR1 SGHNT, CDR2 YYREEE (reference sequence). Germline trimming cut 4 bases from V and 5 bases from J; bases unmatched to any gene: 6. This chain's CDR3 is CASSQGQGGYGYTF. The CDR3 nucleotides read TGTGCCAGCAGCCAGGGACAGGGCGGGTATGGCTACACCTTC.

V and J are TRBV19 and TRBJ2-7, with 9 bases aligning to TRBD2. This CDR3 is 15 amino acids long. The V gene end was trimmed by 4 bases and the J gene end by 0 bases; junction bases not matched to a gene: 4. Per germline, CDR1 LNHDA and CDR2 SQIVND (reference sequence). The CDR3 DNA reads TGTGCCAGTAGTACGCTAGCGGGAAACTCCTACGAGCAGTACTTC. Translated, it gives CASSTLAGNSYEQYF.

On this clone itself: Other DNA sequences of this sample code for an identical CDR3. The V call is TRBV18, the J call TRBJ1-1, with a weak D call TRBD1 (6 bases). This CDR3 is 14 amino acids long. The germline CDR1 and CDR2 sequences are KGHSH and LQKENI. V was trimmed by 5 bases and J by 1 base, leaving 11 bases between them. The CDR3 loop reads CASSETGGNTEAFF. The CDR3 DNA sequence: TGTGCCAGCTCAGAGACAGGAGGGAACACTGAAGCTTTCTTT. Full variable domain (remainder filled in from reference TRBV18 and TRBJ1-1): NAGVMQNPRHLVRRRGQEARLRCSPMKGHSHVYWYRQLPEEGLKFMVYLQKENIIDESGMPKERFSAEFPKEGPSILRIQQVVRGDSAAYFCASSETGGNTEAFFGQGTRLTVV.

The chain uses TRBV6-1 and TRBJ1-5, with 7 bases aligning to TRBD1. Trimming removed 3 bases from V and 7 bases from J; junction bases left unmatched: 9. The germline CDR1 and CDR2 sequences are MNHNS and SASEGT. This CDR3 contains 15 residues. Here the CDR3 reads CASSDTRGGGQPQHF. DNA for the CDR3: TGTGCCAGCAGTGATACAAGAGGGGGCGGCCAGCCCCAGCATTTT.

This chain links TRBV29-1 with TRBJ2-2; D possibly corresponds to TRBD1 (5 bases). Germline V gene sequence: CDR1 SQVTM, CDR2 ANQGSEA. The CDR3 is 14 residues long. Trimming pared 7 bases from V and 1 base from J, leaving 13 bases between. DNA for the CDR3: TGCAGCGCTCGAGTAGGGGTGAACACCGGGGAGCTGTTTTTT. Translation gives CSARVGVNTGELFF.

The chain has TRBV6-5 and TRBJ2-4; D unresolved. The CDR3 extends over 13 amino acids. Trimming pared 3 bases from V and 4 bases from J, leaving 7 bases between. The V gene's germline CDR1 is MNHEY and CDR2 SVGAGI. CDR3 residues: CASSYGEKNIQYF. DNA for the CDR3: TGTGCCAGCAGTTATGGGGAAAAAAACATTCAGTACTTC.